The clone carrying this TCR beta chain was counted once. CD8 cells regarded as naive lacked CD45RO, were positively chosen for CCR7, and omitted terminally differentiated effector memory CD45RA+ cells. The repertoire was sequenced with immunoSEQ multiplex PCR; TCRdb's copy has only in-frame clones and lacks some. The profile shows millions of clones, roughly 91% of them singletons. This record belongs to a study of shared clonotypes between healthy human individuals. Germline V lookup: CDR1 LNHDA, CDR2 SQIVND (reference sequence). Trimming at V came to 7 bases and at J to 3 bases, leaving 13 bases not matched to a gene. This CDR3 contains 17 residues.

The sample was naive CD8+ T cells from PBMCs. The chain has TRBV19 and TRBJ1-5, with 9 bases that match TRBD1. The clonotype was recovered from a man aged 18 to 35 in good health. Some clones in this sample may be carry-over from other donors' samples. CDR3 loop: CASNPRGDRGFNQPQHF. The CDR3 nucleotides are TGTGCCAGTAACCCGAGAGGAGACAGGGGGTTCAATCAGCCCCAGCATTTT.